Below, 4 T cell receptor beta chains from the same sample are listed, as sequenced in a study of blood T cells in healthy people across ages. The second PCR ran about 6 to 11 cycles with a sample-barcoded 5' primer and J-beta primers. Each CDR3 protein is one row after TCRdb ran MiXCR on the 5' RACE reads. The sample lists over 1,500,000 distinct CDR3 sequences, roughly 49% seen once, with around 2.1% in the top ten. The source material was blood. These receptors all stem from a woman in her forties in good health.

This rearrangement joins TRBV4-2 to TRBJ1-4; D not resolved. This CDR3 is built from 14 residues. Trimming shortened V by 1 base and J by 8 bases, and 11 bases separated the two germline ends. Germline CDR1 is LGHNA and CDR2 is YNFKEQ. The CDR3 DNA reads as TGTGCCAGCAGCCAAGGACCGGAGAGGGAAAAACTGTTTTTT. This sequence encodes CASSQGPEREKLFF.

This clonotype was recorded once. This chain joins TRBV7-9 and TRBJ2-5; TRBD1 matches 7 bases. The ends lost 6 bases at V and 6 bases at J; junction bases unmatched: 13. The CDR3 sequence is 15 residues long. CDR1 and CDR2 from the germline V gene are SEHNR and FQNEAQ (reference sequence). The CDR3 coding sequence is TGTGCCAGCAGTTCTATGACAGGGAAGAGGCAGACCCAGTACTTC. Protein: CASSSMTGKRQTQYF.

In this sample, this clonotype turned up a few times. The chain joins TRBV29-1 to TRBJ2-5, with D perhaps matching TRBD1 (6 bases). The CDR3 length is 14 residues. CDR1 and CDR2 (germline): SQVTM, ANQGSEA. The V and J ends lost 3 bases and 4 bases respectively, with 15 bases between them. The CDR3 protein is CSVDGRGIGETQYF. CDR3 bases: TGCAGCGTTGATGGCAGGGGAATAGGAGAGACCCAGTACTTC.

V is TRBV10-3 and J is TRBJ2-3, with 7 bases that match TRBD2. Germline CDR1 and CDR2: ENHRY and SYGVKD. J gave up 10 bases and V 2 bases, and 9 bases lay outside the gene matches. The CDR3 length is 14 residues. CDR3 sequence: CAISERSGAPPQYF. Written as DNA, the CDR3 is TGTGCCATCAGTGAGAGGAGCGGGGCCCCTCCGCAGTATTTT.